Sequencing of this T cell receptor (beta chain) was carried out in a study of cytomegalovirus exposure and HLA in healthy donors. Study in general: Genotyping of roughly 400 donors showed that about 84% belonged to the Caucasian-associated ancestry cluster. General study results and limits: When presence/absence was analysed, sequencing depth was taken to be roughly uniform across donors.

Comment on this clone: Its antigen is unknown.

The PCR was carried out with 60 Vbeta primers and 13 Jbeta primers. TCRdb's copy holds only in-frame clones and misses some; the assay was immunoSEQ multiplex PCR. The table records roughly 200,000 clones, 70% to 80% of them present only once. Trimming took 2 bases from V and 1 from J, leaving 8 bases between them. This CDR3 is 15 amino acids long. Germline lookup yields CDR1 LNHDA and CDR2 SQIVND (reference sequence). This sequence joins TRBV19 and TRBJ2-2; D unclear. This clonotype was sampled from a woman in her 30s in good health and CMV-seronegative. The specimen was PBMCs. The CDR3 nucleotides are TGTGCCAGTAGTATATCGCTCGGGAACACCGGGGAGCTGTTTTTT. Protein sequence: CASSISLGNTGELFF.